This T cell receptor beta chain was profiled in a study of Graves' ophthalmopathy and Graves' hyperthyroidism. Amplified material comprised TCR beta CDR3 regions derived from RNA transcripts. The library came from an HTBI-primed first-round RT-PCR and a second-round multiplex PCR. TCRdb passed the multiplex PCR reads through MiXCR, listing each CDR3 protein once. Counted here are more than 150,000 distinct CDR3 sequences, over 35% occurring once; the ten biggest clones make up 4.5% to 6%. This clonotype was found many times. Trimming removed 5 bases from V and 4 bases from J; junction bases left unmatched: 4. CDR3 length equals 14 residues. From germline, CDR1 is MNHEY and CDR2 SVGEGT.

This chain links TRBV6-2 or TRBV6-3 with TRBJ1-5; 8 bases align to TRBD1. The receptor comes from a woman aged 40 to 50 with Graves' ophthalmopathy. The specimen sequenced was peripheral blood. DNA of the CDR3: TGTGCCAGCAGTAAGACAGGGGAAAATCAGCCCCAGCATTTT. Translated: CASSKTGENQPQHF.